This entry is about one T cell receptor beta chain. CDR3 size: 15 residues. Looked up from germline, CDR1 is MNHEY and CDR2 is SVGAGI. V lost 2 bases and J lost 5, with 16 bases in between. Profiling relied on immunoSEQ multiplex PCR, and the TCRdb table lists in-frame clones only, not all of them. The top ten hold over 3.5% of the sample, which has approximately 150,000 clones, over 80% seen once. The data derive from a study of blood T cell repertoires in COVID-19. The chain combines TRBV6-5 with TRBJ2-7; tentative D call: TRBD1 (6 bases). Specimen: peripheral blood. This TCR was sampled from a woman aged 55-70 years who had recovered from COVID-19. The CDR3 protein is CASSYDDRTYNEQYF. The CDR3 bases are TGTGCCAGCAGTTACGACGACAGGACCTACAACGAGCAGTACTTC.